This record covers a single T cell receptor (beta chain). The germline V gene has CDR1 SGHRS and CDR2 YFSETQ. There are 14 residues in the CDR3. Trimming removed 8 bases at V and 2 bases at J, with 16 bases between. The data stem from a study of cytomegalovirus exposure and HLA in healthy donors. In the study overall: Among over 350 genotyped donors, around 80% fell in the Caucasian-associated ancestry cluster.

The PCR employed 60 Vbeta primers together with 13 Jbeta primers. Data came from immunoSEQ multiplex PCR; TCRdb stores just in-frame clones and leaves some out. Of some 200,000 clones in the sample, over 70% are singletons; the top ten hold 2.7%. The TCR originated in a woman aged 60 to 75 in good health and CMV-seropositive. V is TRBV5-1 and J is TRBJ1-1, with D maybe TRBD1 (5 bases). The sequencing sample was made of PBMCs. The CDR3 DNA sequence: TGCGCCAGTCGAGATGGGGGAGGTAACACTGAAGCTTTCTTT. Amino acid sequence: CASRDGGGNTEAFF.